One TCR beta chain is described in this entry. Its cognate antigen is unknown. This record comes from a study of identical twins. Study outcomes and limitations: Beta out-of-frame sequences displayed a weaker excess of sharing between twins. Fewer insertions characterized abundant cord blood beta clonotypes, whereas memory repertoires showed none.

Unique molecular identifiers were present on the cDNA, and a universal primer site came from template switching. TCRdb recomputed calls from the 5' RACE reads with MiXCR, one row per CDR3 protein. The sample lists roughly 1,500,000 distinct CDR3 sequences; around a third were seen once. Sequenced: cord blood. The sequence came from a newborn girl in good health.

The DNA of the CDR3 is TGTGCCAGCAGCTGGGGGACTAGCGGGTGGAGCTCCTACGAGCAGTACTTC. It yields the protein CASSWGTSGWSSYEQYF. The rearrangement joins TRBV28 to TRBJ2-7; the match to TRBD2 covers 12 bases. Germline V lookup: CDR1 MDHEN, CDR2 SYDVKM. The CDR3 is 17 residues long. V lost 6 bases to trimming and J lost 0 bases; unmatched junction nucleotides: 9.